This T cell receptor beta chain was captured in a study of beta chain features in type 1 diabetes. Every donor provided one heparinised blood draw, which averaged approximately 100 mL. The sequenced template was cDNA made from the entire isolated RNA. Assay: immunoSEQ multiplex PCR; the TCRdb copy retains only in-frame clones and omits some. The sample lists 550,000 to 850,000 clones, around 15% occurring once. Broader study findings: Type 1 diabetes patients showed a moderate but significant shortening of TCRB CDR3s in all four CD4+ subsets. Junctions at VDJ sites from type 1 diabetes patients had fewer insertions and more deletions.

This clone was counted a few times. What it binds is unknown. The CDR3 has 11 residues. The V end lost 1 base, the J end lost 6 bases, and 5 bases lay between the germline ends. The germline V gene encodes CDR1 SGHRS and CDR2 YFSETQ. This chain links TRBV5-1 with TRBJ2-7; no clear D gene. Sequencing was carried out using naive CD4+ T cells from blood. The source of this sequence is a man aged 18 to 35 with type 1 diabetes. The CDR3 loop reads CASSLNFEQYF. CDR3 sequence (DNA): TGCGCCAGCAGCTTGAATTTCGAGCAGTACTTC.